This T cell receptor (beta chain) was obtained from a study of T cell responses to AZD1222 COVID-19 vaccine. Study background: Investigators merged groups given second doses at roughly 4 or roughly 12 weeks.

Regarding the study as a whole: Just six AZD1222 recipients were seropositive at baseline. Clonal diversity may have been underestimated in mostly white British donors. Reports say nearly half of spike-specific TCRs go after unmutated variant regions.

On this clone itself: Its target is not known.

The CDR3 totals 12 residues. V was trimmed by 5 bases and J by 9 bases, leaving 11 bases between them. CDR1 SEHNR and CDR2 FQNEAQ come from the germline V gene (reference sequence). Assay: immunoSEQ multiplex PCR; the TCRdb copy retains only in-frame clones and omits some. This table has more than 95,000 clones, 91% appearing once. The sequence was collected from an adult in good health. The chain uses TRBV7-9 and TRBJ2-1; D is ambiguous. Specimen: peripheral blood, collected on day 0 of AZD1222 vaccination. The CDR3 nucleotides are TGTGCCAGCAGCCCTAGGGCAGGTGAGCAGTTCTTC. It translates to CASSPRAGEQFF. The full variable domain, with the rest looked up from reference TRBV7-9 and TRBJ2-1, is DTGVSQNPRHKITKRGQNVTFRCDPISEHNRLYWYRQTLGQGPEFLTYFQNEAQLEKSRLLSDRFSAERPKGSFSTLEIQRTEQGDSAMYLCASSPRAGEQFFGPGTRLTVL.